This T cell receptor (beta chain) was found in a study of neurological immune-mediated disorders. MiXCR, applied by TCRdb to the 5' RACE reads, yields one record per CDR3 protein. Found here are fewer than 90,000 distinct CDR3 sequences, 5.2% of them singletons; the top ten hold 7.4%. The V end lost 5 bases, the J end lost 7 bases, and 15 bases lay between the germline ends. The CDR3 is 14 amino acids. Per germline, CDR1 SGHTA and CDR2 FQGTGA. The table lists this clonotype with many counts. The TCR comes from a man aged 18 to 29 with multiple sclerosis. The chain links TRBV7-3 to TRBJ2-1; D is perhaps TRBD2 (6 bases). Sequenced sample: PBMCs. The CDR3 DNA follows: TGTGCCAGCAGCCCCCCGGGACTTAAGAATGAGCAGTTCTTC. Encoded protein: CASSPPGLKNEQFF.